The sequence of this T cell receptor (beta chain) was determined in a study of blood T cells in healthy people across ages. Ten or more counts support this clonotype. Antigen unknown. Study-wide findings and caveats: Per million T cells, TCR beta diversity dropped about linearly as age rose.

It was with a sample-barcoded 5' primer and a J-beta primer mix that a second PCR of roughly 6 to 11 cycles was run. A template-switch adaptor that had 12 random nucleotides put a tag on each cDNA molecule. TCRdb re-called the 5' RACE reads with MiXCR, one entry per CDR3 protein. The profile shows 850,000 to 1,100,000 distinct CDR3 sequences, around two fifths of them singletons. Sequencing used blood. The sequence came from a man between 18 and 29 years old in good health.

The CDR3 region is CSVITGANVLTF. The CDR3 nucleotides read TGCAGCGTCATAACTGGGGCCAACGTCCTGACTTTC. The J gene is TRBJ2-6, the V gene TRBV29-1, with D unclear. Germline-derived CDR1 and CDR2 are SQVTM and ANQGSEA. Deletions cut 6 bases from V and 2 bases from J, with 5 bases between. The CDR3 runs to 12 residues.